This T cell receptor (beta chain) was sequenced in a study of cytomegalovirus exposure and HLA in healthy donors. Study conclusions and caveats: Usually a TCR sequence was rare, but some public TCRs were found in many donors. The authors later linked a missense DCLRE1C variant to TCR beta V- and J-gene trimming. Using the classifier, cytomegalovirus status was reportedly diagnosed with high specificity and sensitivity.

About this clone itself: The antigen remains unidentified.

Healthy donors of bone marrow made up the group. This CDR3 comprises 14 residues. Trimming removed 6 bases at V and 6 bases at J, with 14 bases between. CDR1 LNHNV and CDR2 YYDKDF come from the germline V gene (reference sequence). Both 60 Vbeta primers and 13 Jbeta primers went into the PCR. The assay was immunoSEQ multiplex PCR, and TCRdb's table has in-frame clones only and misses some. The data hold 200,000 or so clones, with more than 80% observed a single time. The chain couples TRBV15 to TRBJ2-2; D call uncertain. The sample consisted of PBMCs. This receptor was identified in a woman aged 50 to 60 in good health and CMV-seropositive. This CDR3 reads CATSGQAISGELFF. In DNA form, the CDR3 reads TGTGCCACCAGTGGGCAGGCCATATCCGGGGAGCTGTTTTTT. The full variable domain, completed using reference TRBV15 and TRBJ2-2, is DAMVIQNPRYQVTQFGKPVTLSCSQTLNHNVMYWYQQKSSQAPKLLFHYYDKDFNNEADTPDNFQSRRPNTSFCFLDIRSPGLGDTAMYLCATSGQAISGELFFGEGSRLTVL.